The rows below give T cell receptor beta chains drawn from one sample of a study of spatial heterogeneity in lung cancer. In TCRdb, the 5' RACE reads were re-called with MiXCR into one record per CDR3 protein. The sample consists of 50,000 or so distinct CDR3 sequences, over 9.5% of them appearing once. Source: PBMCs, taken at surgery. All receptors derive from a female donor with early-stage non-small cell lung cancer. Both conserved end residues are part of each CDR3. D genes are given only for firm matches. Size values are once, few and many counts, or a class for expanded clones, and some rows have none.

>15|TRBJ2-1|TRBD2|many|TRBV20-1
CSAPHIAGGHGKQFF
TGCAGTGCTCCGCATATAGCGGGGGGCCACGGGAAGCAGTTCTTC
>14|TRBJ1-1|NA|few|TRBV7-8
CASSLRGGYTEAFF
TGTGCCAGCAGCCTTAGAGGGGGTTACACTGAAGCTTTCTTT
>14|TRBJ2-3|NA|NA|TRBV19
CASSIGDYTDTQYF
TGTGCCAGTAGTATTGGCGATTACACAGATACGCAGTATTTT
>14|TRBJ2-3|NA|few|TRBV7-2
CASSVGQPTDTQYF
TGTGCCAGCAGTGTTGGACAACCCACAGATACGCAGTATTTT
>15|TRBJ2-5|TRBD2|NA|TRBV7-8
CASSFPGLAGETQYF
TGTGCCAGCAGCTTCCCAGGACTAGCGGGGGAGACCCAGTACTTC
>14|TRBJ2-7|NA|many|TRBV4-2
CASSQDEGAYEQYF
TGTGCCAGCAGCCAAGATGAGGGGGCCTACGAGCAGTACTTC
>14|TRBJ2-3|TRBD1|NA|TRBV6-5
CASSRDRGTDTQYF
TGTGCCAGCAGTCGGGACAGGGGGACAGATACGCAGTATTTT
>15|TRBJ2-1|TRBD2|few|TRBV7-2
CASSVGLAGGNEQFF
TGTGCCAGCAGCGTGGGACTAGCGGGGGGGAATGAGCAGTTCTTC
>17|TRBJ2-1|TRBD2|many|TRBV12-3/TRBV12-4
CASSPGLAGVGNNEQFF
TGTGCCAGCAGCCCCGGACTAGCGGGGGTCGGGAACAATGAGCAGTTCTTC
>13|TRBJ1-2|NA|few|TRBV28
CASSFYLGNGYTF
TGTGCCAGCAGTTTTTATTTGGGAAATGGCTACACCTTC
>11|TRBJ2-3|NA|many|TRBV29-1
CSGSTGDTQYF
TGCAGCGGATCTACTGGAGATACGCAGTATTTT
>15|TRBJ1-1|TRBD1|once|TRBV3-1
CASSQGQLMNTEAFF
TGTGCCAGCAGCCAGGGACAGCTCATGAACACTGAAGCTTTCTTT
>14|TRBJ2-5|NA|NA|TRBV18
CASSPQAGGETQYF
TGTGCCAGCTCACCACAAGCCGGAGGGGAGACCCAGTACTTC
>14|TRBJ2-5|TRBD1|many|TRBV2
CASTPDRGQETQYF
TGTGCCAGCACCCCGGACAGGGGGCAAGAGACCCAGTACTTC
>12|TRBJ2-4|NA|many|TRBV12-3/TRBV12-4
CASRTGRNIQYF
TGTGCCAGCAGGACAGGGAGGAACATTCAGTACTTC
>14|TRBJ2-7|NA|few|TRBV7-2
CASSTKDSSYEQYF
TGTGCCAGCAGCACAAAGGACTCCTCTTACGAGCAGTACTTC
>16|TRBJ2-7|TRBD1|many|TRBV6-2/TRBV6-3
CASSYAPGQGVYEQYF
TGTGCCAGCAGTTACGCGCCGGGACAGGGTGTATACGAGCAGTACTTC
>11|TRBJ2-1|NA|NA|TRBV6-6
CATVDYPMQFF
TGTGCCACCGTTGACTACCCCATGCAGTTCTTC
>15|TRBJ1-1|NA|NA|TRBV19
CASSANREMNTEAFF
TGTGCCAGTAGCGCTAACAGGGAGATGAACACTGAAGCTTTCTTT
>15|TRBJ2-1|TRBD2|many|TRBV7-8
CASSLSGLAYNEQFF
TGTGCCAGCAGCCTCTCGGGACTAGCCTACAATGAGCAGTTCTTC
>16|TRBJ2-7|NA|many|TRBV11-2
CASSPIRWTATYEQYF
TGTGCCAGCAGCCCGATAAGATGGACGGCCACCTACGAGCAGTACTTC
>14|TRBJ2-7|NA|NA|TRBV7-8
CASSLTRRYYEQYF
TGTGCCAGCAGCTTGACGAGGCGGTACTACGAGCAGTACTTC
>16|TRBJ2-3|NA|NA|TRBV10-3
CAISESTGPGADTQYF
TGTGCCATCAGTGAGTCGACTGGCCCTGGGGCAGATACGCAGTATTTT
>14|TRBJ1-1|NA|NA|TRBV5-5
CASSLVGGTTEAFF
TGTGCCAGCAGCTTGGTGGGAGGGACCACTGAAGCTTTCTTT
>15|TRBJ2-2|NA|few|TRBV12-3/TRBV12-4
CASSQRGYGTGELFF
TGTGCCAGCAGTCAAAGGGGGTATGGCACCGGGGAGCTGTTTTTT
>12|TRBJ2-7|TRBD1|NA|TRBV6-1
CASSETPTGAYF
TGTGCCAGCAGTGAAACGCCGACAGGGGCGTACTTC
>17|TRBJ1-1|TRBD1|NA|TRBV11-3
CASRRDPTGALNTEAFF
TGTGCCAGCAGACGAGACCCGACAGGGGCCCTGAACACTGAAGCTTTCTTT
>13|TRBJ1-3|NA|few|TRBV3-1
CASSQVPGNTIYF
TGTGCCAGCAGCCAAGTTCCAGGAAACACCATATATTTT
>15|TRBJ2-1|NA|many|TRBV5-4
CASSDPRKGNNEQFF
TGTGCCAGCAGCGACCCTAGAAAAGGGAACAATGAGCAGTTCTTC
>12|TRBJ1-4|NA|NA|TRBV7-9
CASSLADEKLFF
TGTGCCAGCAGCTTAGCCGACGAAAAACTGTTTTTT
>14|TRBJ2-4|TRBD2|few|TRBV25-1
CASSEGGGRGIQYF
TGTGCCAGCAGTGAAGGGGGGGGTCGGGGCATTCAGTACTTC
>17|TRBJ1-6|NA|few|TRBV6-5
CASSYFGQSSYNSPLHF
TGTGCCAGCAGTTACTTTGGACAGAGCTCCTATAATTCACCCCTCCACTTT
>16|TRBJ1-2|NA|many|TRBV10-3
CAISDSWDKANYGYTF
TGTGCCATCAGTGATAGTTGGGACAAAGCTAACTATGGCTACACCTTC
>14|TRBJ2-7|TRBD2|NA|TRBV6-2/TRBV6-3
CASQGEGTSYEQYF
TGTGCCAGCCAAGGGGAGGGGACCTCCTACGAGCAGTACTTC
>14|TRBJ2-1|TRBD1|many|TRBV29-1
CSVTDRGLYNEQFF
TGCAGCGTTACGGACAGGGGGCTTTACAATGAGCAGTTCTTC
>14|TRBJ2-1|NA|few|TRBV9
CASSTSGGNGEQFF
TGTGCCAGCAGCACGAGTGGGGGAAACGGTGAGCAGTTCTTC
>14|TRBJ2-1|NA|few|TRBV12-3/TRBV12-4
CASLDTGSYNEQFF
TGTGCCTCCCTCGACACTGGCTCCTACAATGAGCAGTTCTTC
>14|TRBJ1-5|NA|NA|TRBV12-3/TRBV12-4
CASSFGTGNQPQHF
TGTGCCAGCAGTTTCGGAACAGGCAATCAGCCCCAGCATTTT
>13|TRBJ2-7|TRBD1|few|TRBV7-2
CASSYETGREQYF
TGTGCCAGCAGCTATGAGACAGGGCGCGAGCAGTACTTC
>16|TRBJ1-1|TRBD1|NA|TRBV5-1
CASSLADRGGMSEAFF
TGCGCCAGCAGCTTGGCGGACAGGGGGGGCATGAGTGAAGCTTTCTTT
>16|TRBJ1-5|NA|many|TRBV28
CASSLLGGIGEQPQHF
TGTGCCAGCAGTTTATTGGGGGGGATAGGAGAGCAGCCCCAGCATTTT
>16|TRBJ2-5|NA|large|TRBV7-8
CASSFVGRNLQETQYF
TGTGCCAGCAGCTTTGTGGGGCGCAACCTCCAAGAGACCCAGTACTTC